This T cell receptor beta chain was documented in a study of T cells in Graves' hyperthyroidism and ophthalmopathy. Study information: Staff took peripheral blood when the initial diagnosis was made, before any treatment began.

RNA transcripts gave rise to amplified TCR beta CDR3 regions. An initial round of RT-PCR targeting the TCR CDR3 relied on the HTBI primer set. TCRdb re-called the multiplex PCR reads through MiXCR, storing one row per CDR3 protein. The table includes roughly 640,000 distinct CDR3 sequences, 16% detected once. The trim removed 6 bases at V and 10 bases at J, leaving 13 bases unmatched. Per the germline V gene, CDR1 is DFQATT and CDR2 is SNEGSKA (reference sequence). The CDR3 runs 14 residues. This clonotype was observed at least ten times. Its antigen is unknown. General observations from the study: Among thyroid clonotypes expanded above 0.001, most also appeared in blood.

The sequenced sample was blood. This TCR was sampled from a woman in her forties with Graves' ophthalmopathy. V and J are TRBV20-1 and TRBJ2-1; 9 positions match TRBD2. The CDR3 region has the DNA TGCAGTGCCCTGGGATTAGCGGGAGATCACGAGCAGTTCTTC. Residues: CSALGLAGDHEQFF.